Below are 5 T cell receptor beta chains sequenced from a single sample in a study of blood T cell repertoires in COVID-19 (TCRdb year 2020). The library came from the immunoSEQ multiplex PCR assay. The table was pulled from immuneACCESS by TCRdb, which kept in-frame rearrangements only. Such tables lose some clones; where checked, under half of the loss comes from unresolved V genes, and the rest has no known cause. Recorded for this sample are some 290,000 clones; 90% to 95% of them occurred a single time. Almost 4% of the sample goes to the ten largest clones. The sequenced sample consisted of PBMCs or T cells enriched from blood (not recorded which). These receptors were obtained from a woman aged 25 to 45 who had been exposed to COVID-19.

The CDR3 here is CASSGGGNQETQYF. The CDR3 coding sequence is TGTGCCAGCAGCGGCGGGGGCAACCAAGAGACCCAGTACTTC. This chain connects TRBV9 to TRBJ2-5, with D possibly TRBD2 on 7 matching bases. The germline CDR1 and CDR2 sequences are SGDLS and YYNGEE. This CDR3 is 14 amino acids long. Deletions cut 3 bases from V and 0 bases from J, with 9 bases between.

This rearrangement joins TRBV30 to TRBJ1-5; D possibly corresponds to TRBD1 (5 bases). Trimming took 4 bases from V and 4 from J, leaving 14 bases between them. Germline loops: CDR1 GTSNPN, CDR2 SVGIG (reference sequence). The CDR3 extends over 14 amino acids. In DNA, the CDR3 is TGTGCCTGGAATGGGGGGATGCGTAATCAGCCCCAGCATTTT. Encoded protein: CAWNGGMRNQPQHF.

The V gene is TRBV7-2, the J gene TRBJ1-5; D not certain. V was pared by 3 bases and J by 6 bases, with 15 bases between. Per germline, CDR1 SGHTA and CDR2 FQGNSA. The CDR3 has 15 amino acids. The CDR3 sequence: CASSFRGPGGQPQHF. The CDR3 DNA follows: TGTGCCAGCAGCTTCCGAGGGCCCGGCGGTCAGCCCCAGCATTTT.

J is TRBJ1-2 and V is TRBV9, with TRBD1 identical over 10 bases. This CDR3 has 16 amino acids. Germline V gene lookup returns CDR1 SGDLS and CDR2 YYNGEE. V gave up 2 bases and J gave up 3 bases; unmatched junction bases: 7. CDR3 nucleotide sequence: TGTGCCAGCAGCGTTCTCCCCGGGACAGGGGACTATGGCTACACCTTC. Encoded protein: CASSVLPGTGDYGYTF.

DNA of the CDR3: TGTGCCAGCAGTTTAGGGACAGGGGGGGTGGCTTTCTTT. Protein: CASSLGTGGVAFF. J is TRBJ1-1 and V is TRBV12-3 or TRBV12-4; TRBD1 agrees at 10 bases. With 1 base clipped from V and 11 bases from J, the junction kept 4 bases outside the gene matches. This CDR3 is built from 13 residues.